The sequence of this T cell receptor beta chain was determined in a study of vaccination and CD4 T cells after COVID-19. The CDR3 is made up of 19 amino acids. The treatment is: approximately 11-day PBMC culture with coronavirus spike peptide pools or control peptides (ViraFEST assay). Wells that each held a few million PBMCs were cultured with around 9.4 IU/ml IL-2 and approximately 10 ug/ml peptide pools. A note on this clonotype: Its antigen is not known.

The Oncomine TCR Beta short-read assay sequenced DNA from cultured CD4+ T cells. TCRdb itself ran the PCR reads through MiXCR, one entry per CDR3 protein. The sample contains over 14,000 distinct CDR3 sequences, over 65% of which appear only once. This chain joins TRBV21-1 and TRBJ1-5; TRBD1, the table's D call, lacks a check against the DNA. TRBV21-1 is termed a pseudogene. The TCR sequence derives from a human donor who had recovered from COVID-19. Sequenced: CD4+ T cells from blood, cultured in vitro. The CDR3 DNA is TGTGCCAGCAGCAAAGTACGGGACAGGGGGCGAGGGTGCAATCAGCCCCAGCATTTT. This encodes CASSKVRDRGRGCNQPQHF.